The 5 T cell receptor beta chains presented below share a single source sample, sequenced in a study of shared clonotypes between healthy human individuals. The method was immunoSEQ multiplex PCR; TCRdb's version includes in-frame clones alone and lacks a portion of them. Of approximately 110,000 clones listed, 67% are singletons. Sequencing was done on a sample of memory CD8+ T cells sorted from blood. Subset indicated: CD45RO+ cells pooled with CCR7-negative TemRA cells. Receptor source: a woman in her 30s in good health.

The J gene is TRBJ2-5, the V gene TRBV19; 10 bases fit TRBD2. The CDR3 has 17 residues. The germline CDR1 and CDR2 sequences are LNHDA and SQIVND (reference sequence). V shed 4 bases, J shed 2 bases, and the junction held 10 bases outside the gene matches. CDR3 in amino acids: CASSTARLAGLQETQYF. The DNA of the CDR3 is TGTGCCAGTAGTACCGCCAGACTAGCGGGCCTACAAGAGACCCAGTACTTC.

The chain carries TRBV29-1 and TRBJ2-1; D possibly corresponds to TRBD2 (6 bases). The CDR3 sequence is 13 residues long. Trimming stripped 3 bases from V and 7 bases from J, with 13 bases between. Germline V lookup: CDR1 SQVTM, CDR2 ANQGSEA. The CDR3 here is CSVDGLARNEQFF. The CDR3 nucleotides are TGCAGCGTTGATGGGCTAGCGAGGAATGAGCAGTTCTTC.

The sample holds a few counts of this clone. The rearrangement links TRBV7-3 to TRBJ2-7; 11 bases are a match to TRBD1. Germline loops: CDR1 SGHTA, CDR2 FQGTGA. V shed 6 bases, J shed 5 bases, and the junction held 9 bases outside the gene matches. The CDR3 sequence is 15 residues long. CDR3 sequence: CASRKDRGPQDEQYF. CDR3 DNA sequence: TGTGCCAGCAGGAAGGACAGGGGGCCGCAGGACGAGCAGTACTTC.

Only a few counts were recorded for this clone. A far larger clone is a single base away, which makes a read error likely. This rearrangement joins TRBV7-6 to TRBJ1-2; 8 bases map to TRBD1. The CDR3 is 14 residues long. Germline CDR1 and CDR2: SGHVS and FNYEAQ. After removal of 3 bases from V and 4 bases from J, the junction contained 4 bases not matched to a gene. In nucleotides, the CDR3 is TGTGCCAGCAGCTTCGGACAGGGAGGCTATGGCTACACCTTC. Its translation is CASSFGQGGYGYTF.

V gene TRBV19 combines with J gene TRBJ1-1; 9 bases line up with TRBD1. The V and J ends lost 2 bases and 4 bases, in that order; junction bases with no gene match: 2. Germline CDR1 reads LNHDA; CDR2 reads SQIVND (reference sequence). The CDR3 spans 14 residues. In nucleotides, the CDR3 is TGTGCCAGTAGTATACGGGGACAGGGCACTGAAGCTTTCTTT. Amino acid sequence: CASSIRGQGTEAFF.